Below, 17 T cell receptor beta chains from the same sample are listed, as sequenced in a study of T cell repertoires in cytomegalovirus infection. One entry per CDR3 protein results from TCRdb running MiXCR on the reads. This table has 250,000 or so distinct CDR3 sequences, around 8.7% appearing once. Source material: PBMCs. The receptor set was obtained from a human donor in good health (CMV status not recorded). Some clones in this sample may be carry-over from other donors' samples.

V is TRBV7-2 and J is TRBJ1-1; D uncertain. This CDR3 comprises 15 residues. V was cut by 2 bases and J by 2 bases, with 12 bases left in between. Per germline, CDR1 SGHTA and CDR2 FQGNSA. The CDR3 DNA reads TGTGCCAGCAGCTTATGGGCCACGGCTAACACTGAAGCTTTCTTT. Translated: CASSLWATANTEAFF.

This clonotype was seen a handful of times. The rearrangement uses TRBV27 and TRBJ2-1; possible D gene TRBD2, 6 bases. The CDR3 has 17 residues. CDR1 and CDR2 from the germline V gene are MNHEY and SMNVEV (reference sequence). With 5 bases removed from V and 7 bases from J, the gap between germline ends came to 24 bases. CDR3 nucleotides: TGTGCCAGCAGTGGGGGTCGGGGGACCTATACAATGAATGAGCAGTTCTTC. Amino acids: CASSGGRGTYTMNEQFF.

This clonotype was seen ten or more times. As DNA, the CDR3 is TGTGCCAGTGGGGCCAGAAACACTGAAGCTTTCTTT. Protein: CASGARNTEAFF. The rearrangement links TRBV11-2 to TRBJ1-1, with D tentatively TRBD1 (5 bases). Looked up from germline, CDR1 is SGHAT and CDR2 is FQNNGV. Trimming shortened V by 9 bases and J by 2 bases, and 10 bases separated the two germline ends. CDR3 length: 12 residues.

This clonotype was observed many times. The chain is built from TRBV7-2 and TRBJ2-1, with D tentatively TRBD2 (5 bases). The CDR3 is made up of 16 amino acids. V lost 4 bases and J 5 bases, leaving 18 bases between the germline ends. Germline CDR1 is SGHTA and CDR2 is FQGNSA. DNA of the CDR3: TGTGCCAGCAGCTCAACTCGGCGGGCCCCTCACAATGAGCAGTTCTTC. This gives the protein CASSSTRRAPHNEQFF.

The J gene is TRBJ2-1, the V gene TRBV20-1; TRBD2 matches 8 bases. The germline CDR1 and CDR2 sequences are DFQATT and SNEGSKA (reference sequence). This CDR3 contains 15 residues. V lost 4 bases, J lost 0 bases, and 5 bases stayed unmatched. CDR3 coding DNA: TGCAGTGCTAATATAGCGGGACTCTCCTACAATGAGCAGTTCTTC. It yields the protein CSANIAGLSYNEQFF.

The V and J genes are TRBV7-2 and TRBJ2-5; D is uncertain. This CDR3 is 13 amino acids long. Germline values: CDR1 SGHTA, CDR2 FQGNSA. The V gene lost 2 bases and the J gene lost 5 bases, with 9 bases spanning the gap. This CDR3 reads CASSLMRDETQYF. The CDR3 coding sequence is TGTGCCAGCAGCTTAATGCGCGACGAGACCCAGTACTTC.

This clonotype appeared a few times. The V and J genes are TRBV20-1 and TRBJ2-7, with 9 bases identical to TRBD2. The length of the CDR3 is 14 residues. The V segment lost 5 bases and the J segment 7 bases; nucleotides outside the gene matches: 12. The germline gives CDR1 DFQATT, CDR2 SNEGSKA (reference sequence). CDR3 bases: TGCAGTGCTCTTAGGCTAGCGGGAAGAGTTGAGCAGTACTTC. It encodes CSALRLAGRVEQYF.

This clonotype showed up many times. The chain recombines TRBV6-2 or TRBV6-3 with TRBJ1-1; no clear D. Germline V gene lookup returns CDR1 MNHEY and CDR2 SVGEGT. Trimming removed 0 bases from V and 0 bases from J, with 8 bases in between. This CDR3 has 15 residues. The CDR3, as DNA: TGTGCCAGCAGTTACTCGGGCGTGATGAACACTGAAGCTTTCTTT. This translates into CASSYSGVMNTEAFF.

This clonotype was detected once. The chain has TRBV23-1 and TRBJ2-1; 8 bases map to TRBD1. TRBV23-1 is treated as an ORF (open reading frame) with a function not yet certain. The CDR3 covers 14 residues. V was pared by 7 bases and J by 1 base, with 3 bases of the junction left unmatched. The DNA of the CDR3 is TGCGCCAGCACCTACAGGGGGTCCTACAATGAGCAGTTCTTC. Protein product: CASTYRGSYNEQFF.

This clonotype turned up a few times. This chain joins TRBV7-8 and TRBJ2-1; 12 bases are shared with TRBD2. CDR1 SGHVS and CDR2 FQNEAQ come from the germline V gene. CDR3 size: 16 residues. J was trimmed by 7 bases and V by 8 bases; bases with no gene match: 12. Written as DNA, the CDR3 is TGTGCCAGCGCAACTTCTAGCGGGGGGGCCCCGAATGAGCAGTTCTTC. Protein sequence: CASATSSGGAPNEQFF. Complete variable domain (other parts from reference TRBV7-8 and TRBJ2-1): GAGVSQSPRYKVAKRGQDVALRCDPISGHVSLFWYQQALGQGPEFLTYFQNEAQLDKSGLPSDRFFAERPEGSVSTLKIQRTQQEDSAVYLCASATSSGGAPNEQFFGPGTRLTVL.

There are many counts of this clonotype. This chain links TRBV29-1 with TRBJ2-5; D is unresolved. V lost 6 bases and J 4 bases, leaving 18 bases between the germline ends. This CDR3 region has 14 residues. CDR1 SQVTM and CDR2 ANQGSEA come from the germline V gene. The CDR3 reads CSVAPKLRIETQYF. CDR3 in DNA: TGCAGCGTCGCCCCCAAGCTGCGTATAGAGACCCAGTACTTC.

This clonotype was detected ten times or more. The chain has TRBV7-2 and TRBJ2-1; D gene uncertain. Looked up from germline, CDR1 is SGHTA and CDR2 is FQGNSA. The CDR3 extends over 13 amino acids. V gave up 5 bases and J gave up 3 bases, with 8 bases separating them. The DNA of the CDR3 is TGTGCCAGCAGCCCGGAAAACTACAATGAGCAGTTCTTC. It codes for CASSPENYNEQFF.

The J gene is TRBJ1-2, the V gene TRBV28; tentatively, D is TRBD1 (5 bases). Trimming took off 2 bases at V and 8 bases at J, with 15 bases between the two ends. Germline values: CDR1 MDHEN, CDR2 SYDVKM. The CDR3 runs 14 residues. CDR3 region: CASSLVGALGGYTF. The CDR3 region has the DNA TGTGCCAGCAGTTTAGTCGGGGCGCTCGGAGGCTACACCTTC.

The sample holds many counts of this clonotype. This chain links TRBV7-2 with TRBJ2-7, with 7 positions matching TRBD2. The CDR3 runs to 14 residues. Germline CDR1 reads SGHTA; CDR2 reads FQGNSA. The trim removed 3 bases at V and 3 bases at J, leaving 5 bases unmatched. The CDR3 protein is CASSLWEGLYEQYF. CDR3 nucleotide sequence: TGTGCCAGCAGCTTGTGGGAGGGCCTCTACGAGCAGTACTTC.

Concerning this clonotype itself: This may arise from a read error, as a much more abundant clone is one base away. The CDR3: CASSAKERVLATDTQYF. The DNA of the CDR3 is TGTGCCAGCAGCGCAAAAGAACGGGTCCTCGCCACAGATACGCAGTATTTT. The chain uses TRBV9 and TRBJ2-3; unclear D gene. This CDR3 comprises 17 residues. The germline V gene has CDR1 SGDLS and CDR2 YYNGEE. V was cut by 3 bases and J by 2 bases, with 19 bases left in between. Variable domain in full (rest from reference TRBV9 and TRBJ2-3): DSGVTQTPKHLITATGQRVTLRCSPRSGDLSVYWYQQSLDQGLQFLIQYYNGEERAKGNILERFSAQQFPDLHSELNLSSLELGDSALYFCASSAKERVLATDTQYFGPGTRLTVL.

The chain links TRBV11-3 to TRBJ2-7; no clear D gene. Trimming took 5 bases from V and 1 from J, leaving 12 bases between them. CDR3 size: 14 residues. Germline values: CDR1 SGHNT, CDR2 YENEEA. The CDR3, as DNA: TGTGCCAGCAGCCCGGCGGTGGGGTCCTACGAGCAGTACTTC. The encoded protein is CASSPAVGSYEQYF.

The sample holds many counts of this clonotype. This rearrangement joins TRBV28 to TRBJ1-4; TRBD1 is a possible D gene (6 bases). Germline lookup yields CDR1 MDHEN and CDR2 SYDVKM. The CDR3 runs to 13 residues. The V end was cut by 6 bases, the J end by 4 bases, with 9 bases between. In DNA form, the CDR3 reads TGTGCCAGCAGAGGACAGATTAATGAAAAACTGTTTTTT. Translation gives CASRGQINEKLFF.